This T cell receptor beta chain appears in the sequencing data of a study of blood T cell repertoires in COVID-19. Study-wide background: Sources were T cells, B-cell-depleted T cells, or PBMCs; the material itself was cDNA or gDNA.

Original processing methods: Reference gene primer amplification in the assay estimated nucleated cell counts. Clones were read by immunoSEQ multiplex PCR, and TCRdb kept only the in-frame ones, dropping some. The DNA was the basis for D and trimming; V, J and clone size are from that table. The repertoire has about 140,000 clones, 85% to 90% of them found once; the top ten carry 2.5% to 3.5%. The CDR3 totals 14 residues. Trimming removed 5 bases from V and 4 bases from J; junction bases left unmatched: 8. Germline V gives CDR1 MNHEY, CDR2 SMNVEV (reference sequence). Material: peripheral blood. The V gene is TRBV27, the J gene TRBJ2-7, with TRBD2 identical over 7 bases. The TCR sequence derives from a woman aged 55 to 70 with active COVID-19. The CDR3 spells CASSLAVGVYEQYF. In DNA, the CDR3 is TGTGCCAGCAGTCTAGCGGTGGGAGTTTACGAGCAGTACTTC.